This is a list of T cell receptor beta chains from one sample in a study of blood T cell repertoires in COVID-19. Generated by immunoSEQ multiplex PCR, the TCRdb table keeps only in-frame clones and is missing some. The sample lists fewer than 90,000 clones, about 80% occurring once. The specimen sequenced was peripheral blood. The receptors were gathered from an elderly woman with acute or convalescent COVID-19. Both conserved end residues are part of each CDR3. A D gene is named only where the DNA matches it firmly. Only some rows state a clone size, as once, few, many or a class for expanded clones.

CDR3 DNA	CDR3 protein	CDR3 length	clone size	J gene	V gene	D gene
TGTGCCAGCAGCGCCGCAGGGGGCTCCTACAATGAGCAGTTCTTC	CASSAAGGSYNEQFF	15	.	TRBJ2-1	TRBV9	TRBD1
TGTGCCAGCAGTGAAGCGGGGGGGCTAGACGAGCAGTACTTC	CASSEAGGLDEQYF	14	.	TRBJ2-7	TRBV6-4	TRBD2
TGTGCCAGCAGCTTAGAGGGTGCGCGAGGGCTCCCCGGCTCCTACAATGAGCAGTTCTTC	CASSLEGARGLPGSYNEQFF	20	.	TRBJ2-1	TRBV11-2	.
TGTGCCAGTGCCTCGGGACTAGCGGGAGTCACCAGGGAGCTGTTTTTT	CASASGLAGVTRELFF	16	.	TRBJ2-2	TRBV18	TRBD2
TGTGCCAGCAGTGAAAGGTCTAGCGGGTTTTTCGTGCAGTTCTTC	CASSERSSGFFVQFF	15	.	TRBJ2-1	TRBV2	TRBD2
TGTGCCTGGAGTGCAGGTGGTTCCGTGCAGACCCAGTACTTC	CAWSAGGSVQTQYF	14	few	TRBJ2-5	TRBV30	.
TGTGCCAGCAGGGGACAGGTAAACATGAACACTGAAGCTTTCTTT	CASRGQVNMNTEAFF	15	.	TRBJ1-1	TRBV2	TRBD1
TGTGCCAGCAGCTTAAGGCCCCTTAGCGGGGGGACCGGGGAGCTGTTTTTT	CASSLRPLSGGTGELFF	17	.	TRBJ2-2	TRBV7-2	TRBD2
TGTGCCAGCAGCGCAGGGGACAGGCTTACTTACGAGCAGTACTTC	CASSAGDRLTYEQYF	15	.	TRBJ2-7	TRBV9	TRBD1
TGTGCCATCAGTTCTTTCCAGCGGGAGTATTCCACAGATACGCAGTATTTT	CAISSFQREYSTDTQYF	17	few	TRBJ2-3	TRBV10-3	TRBD2
TGTGCCAGCAGTTTTAAACAGATGAACACTGAAGCTTTCTTT	CASSFKQMNTEAFF	14	.	TRBJ1-1	TRBV27	.
TGTGCCACCAGTGATTTATCGGAAGAGACCCAGTACTTC	CATSDLSEETQYF	13	.	TRBJ2-5	TRBV24-1	.
TGTGCCAGCAGTGAAAGGGGCACTGAAGCTTTCTTT	CASSERGTEAFF	12	once	TRBJ1-1	TRBV6-1	.
TGCGCCAGCAGCCGTCAAACTACAGGGGACACAGATACGCAGTATTTT	CASSRQTTGDTDTQYF	16	once	TRBJ2-3	TRBV5-1	TRBD1
TGTGCCAGCTCACCACGGACAGGGGCCCCATCCAAGAACACCGGGGAGCTGTTTTTT	CASSPRTGAPSKNTGELFF	19	.	TRBJ2-2	TRBV18	TRBD1
TGTGCCAGCAGTATAAGCGGTGGCACCGGGGAGCTGTTTTTT	CASSISGGTGELFF	14	few	TRBJ2-2	TRBV7-9	.
TGTGCCAGTAGTATAGATAGCGGGAGGAACCCTTTCTTC	CASSIDSGRNPFF	13	.	TRBJ2-1	TRBV19	TRBD2
TGTGCCAGCAGCTTTGACCGGACAGGGGTATCAACTGAAGCTTTCTTT	CASSFDRTGVSTEAFF	16	.	TRBJ1-1	TRBV7-7	TRBD1
TGTGCCAGCAGCCAGGCGGGAGGCAGCGGGGGACTCTCCTACGAGCAGTACTTC	CASSQAGGSGGLSYEQYF	18	.	TRBJ2-7	TRBV4-2	TRBD2
TGCAGCGTTGAATCCGGGGTTGAAAAACTGTTTTTT	CSVESGVEKLFF	12	.	TRBJ1-4	TRBV29-1	.
TGTGCCAGCAGTCTTGGGCTCGGTGAGCAGTACTTC	CASSLGLGEQYF	12	.	TRBJ2-7	TRBV27	.
TGTGCCAGCAGCTGGGACTGGGGGGAAGAGACCCAGTACTTC	CASSWDWGEETQYF	14	.	TRBJ2-5	TRBV11-2	.